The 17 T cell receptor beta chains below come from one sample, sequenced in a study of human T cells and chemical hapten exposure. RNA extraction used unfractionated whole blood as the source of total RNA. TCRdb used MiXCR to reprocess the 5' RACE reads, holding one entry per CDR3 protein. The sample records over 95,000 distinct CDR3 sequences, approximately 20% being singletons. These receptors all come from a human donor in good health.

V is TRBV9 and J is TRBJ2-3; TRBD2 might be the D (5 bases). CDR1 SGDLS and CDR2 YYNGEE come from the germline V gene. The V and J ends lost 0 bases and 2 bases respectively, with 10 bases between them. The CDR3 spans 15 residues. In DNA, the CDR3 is TGTGCCAGCAGCGTAGACGAGGGCTACACAGATACGCAGTATTTT. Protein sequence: CASSVDEGYTDTQYF.

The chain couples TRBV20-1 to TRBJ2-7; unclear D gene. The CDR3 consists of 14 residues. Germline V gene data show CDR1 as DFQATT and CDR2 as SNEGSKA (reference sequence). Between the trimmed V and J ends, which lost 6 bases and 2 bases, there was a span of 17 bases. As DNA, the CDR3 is TGCAGTGCCCTTGACCTGGAAGGACCCTACGAGCAGTACTTC. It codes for CSALDLEGPYEQYF.

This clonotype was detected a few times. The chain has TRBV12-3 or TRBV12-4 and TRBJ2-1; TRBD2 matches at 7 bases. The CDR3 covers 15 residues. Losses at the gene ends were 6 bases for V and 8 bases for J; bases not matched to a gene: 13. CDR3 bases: TGTGCCAGCAGCCGTAGCGGGTCTTACGTTGATGAGCAGTTCTTC. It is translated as CASSRSGSYVDEQFF.

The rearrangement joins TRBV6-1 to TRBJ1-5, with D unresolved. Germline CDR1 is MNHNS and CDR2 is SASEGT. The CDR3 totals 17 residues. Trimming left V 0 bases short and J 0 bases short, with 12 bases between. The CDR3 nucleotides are TGTGCCAGCAGTGAAGCCACGGTACCTTATAGCAATCAGCCCCAGCATTTT. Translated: CASSEATVPYSNQPQHF.

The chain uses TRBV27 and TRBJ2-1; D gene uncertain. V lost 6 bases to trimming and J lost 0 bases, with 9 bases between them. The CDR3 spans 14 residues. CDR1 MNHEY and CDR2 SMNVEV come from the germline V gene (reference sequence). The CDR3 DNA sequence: TGTGCCAGCAGGGAGCTAGGCTCCTACAATGAGCAGTTCTTC. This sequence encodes CASRELGSYNEQFF.

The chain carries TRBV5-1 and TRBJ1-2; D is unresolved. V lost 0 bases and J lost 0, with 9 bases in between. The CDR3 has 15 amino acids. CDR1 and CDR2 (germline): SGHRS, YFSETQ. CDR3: CASSLVLPANYGYTF. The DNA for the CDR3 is TGCGCCAGCAGCTTGGTCCTCCCCGCTAACTATGGCTACACCTTC.

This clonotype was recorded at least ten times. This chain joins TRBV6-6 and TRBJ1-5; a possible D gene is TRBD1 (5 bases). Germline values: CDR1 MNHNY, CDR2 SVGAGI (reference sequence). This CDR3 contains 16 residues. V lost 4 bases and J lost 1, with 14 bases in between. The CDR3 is CASSFRQKGSNQPQHF. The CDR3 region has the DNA TGTGCCAGCAGTTTCCGACAGAAAGGGAGCAATCAGCCCCAGCATTTT.

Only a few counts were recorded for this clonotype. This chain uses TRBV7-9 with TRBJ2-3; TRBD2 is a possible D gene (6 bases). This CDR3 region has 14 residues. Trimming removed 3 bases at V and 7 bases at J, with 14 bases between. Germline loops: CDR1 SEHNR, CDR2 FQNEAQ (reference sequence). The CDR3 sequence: CASSFGTVDHTQYF. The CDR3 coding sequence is TGTGCCAGCAGCTTCGGGACTGTCGATCATACGCAGTATTTT.

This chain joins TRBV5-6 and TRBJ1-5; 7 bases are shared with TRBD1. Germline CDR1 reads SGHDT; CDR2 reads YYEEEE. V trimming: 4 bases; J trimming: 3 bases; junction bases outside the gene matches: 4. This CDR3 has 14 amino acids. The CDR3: CASSHTGANQPQHF. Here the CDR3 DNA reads TGTGCCAGCAGCCATACAGGGGCCAATCAGCCCCAGCATTTT.

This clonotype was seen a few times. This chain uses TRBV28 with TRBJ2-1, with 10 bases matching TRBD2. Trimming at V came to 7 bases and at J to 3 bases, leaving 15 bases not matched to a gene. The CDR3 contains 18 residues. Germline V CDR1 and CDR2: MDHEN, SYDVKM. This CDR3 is CASINYPLAGAYYNEQFF. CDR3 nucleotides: TGTGCCAGCATTAACTATCCCCTAGCGGGAGCGTACTACAATGAGCAGTTCTTC.

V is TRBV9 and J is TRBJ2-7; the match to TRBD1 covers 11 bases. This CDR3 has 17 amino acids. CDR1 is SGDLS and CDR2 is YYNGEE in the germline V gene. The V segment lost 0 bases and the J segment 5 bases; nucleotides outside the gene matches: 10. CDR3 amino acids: CASSVAGTGGIGDEQYF. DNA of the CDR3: TGTGCCAGCAGCGTAGCCGGGACAGGGGGAATCGGCGACGAGCAGTACTTC.

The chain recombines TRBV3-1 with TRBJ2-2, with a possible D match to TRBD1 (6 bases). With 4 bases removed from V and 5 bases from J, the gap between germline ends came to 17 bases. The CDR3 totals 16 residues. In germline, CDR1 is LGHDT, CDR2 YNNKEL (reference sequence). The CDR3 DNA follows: TGTGCCAGCAGCCCACACAGGGTTAAGGGGACCGGGGAGCTGTTTTTT. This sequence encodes CASSPHRVKGTGELFF. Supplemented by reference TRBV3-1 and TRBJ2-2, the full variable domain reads DTAVSQTPKYLVTQMGNDKSIKCEQNLGHDTMYWYKQDSKKFLKIMFSYNNKELIINETVPNRFSPKSPDKAHLNLHINSLELGDSAVYFCASSPHRVKGTGELFFGEGSRLTVL.

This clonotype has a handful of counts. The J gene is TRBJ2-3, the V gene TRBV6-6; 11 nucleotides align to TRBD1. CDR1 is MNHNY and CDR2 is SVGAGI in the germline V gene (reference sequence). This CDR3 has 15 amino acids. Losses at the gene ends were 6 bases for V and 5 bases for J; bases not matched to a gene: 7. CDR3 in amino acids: CASRQLGTGGDTQYF. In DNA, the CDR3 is TGTGCCAGCAGGCAGTTAGGGACAGGGGGAGATACGCAGTATTTT.

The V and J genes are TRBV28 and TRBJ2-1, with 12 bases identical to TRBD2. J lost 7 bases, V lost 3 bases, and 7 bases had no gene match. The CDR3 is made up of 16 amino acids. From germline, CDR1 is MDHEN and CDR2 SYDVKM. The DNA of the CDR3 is TGTGCCAGCAGTTTGGTCACGGGACTAGCGGGTAATGAGCAGTTCTTC. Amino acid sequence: CASSLVTGLAGNEQFF.

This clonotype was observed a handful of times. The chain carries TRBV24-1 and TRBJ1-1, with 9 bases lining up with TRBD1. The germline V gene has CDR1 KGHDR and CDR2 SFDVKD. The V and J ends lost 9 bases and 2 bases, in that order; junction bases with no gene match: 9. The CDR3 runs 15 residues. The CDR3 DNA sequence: TGTGCCACCTCCCGTACAGGGGGCGTAAACACTGAAGCTTTCTTT. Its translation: CATSRTGGVNTEAFF.

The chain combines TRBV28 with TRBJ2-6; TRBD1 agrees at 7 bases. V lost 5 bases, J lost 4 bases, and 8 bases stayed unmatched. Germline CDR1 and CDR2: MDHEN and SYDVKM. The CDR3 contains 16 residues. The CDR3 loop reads CASSPNRGPGANVLTF. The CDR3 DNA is TGTGCCAGCAGTCCGAACAGGGGACCCGGGGCCAACGTCCTGACTTTC.

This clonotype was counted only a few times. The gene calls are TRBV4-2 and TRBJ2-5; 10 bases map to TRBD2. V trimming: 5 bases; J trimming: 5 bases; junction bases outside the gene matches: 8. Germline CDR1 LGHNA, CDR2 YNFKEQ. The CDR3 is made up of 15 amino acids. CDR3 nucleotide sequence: TGTGCCAGCAGCTCCCTAGCGGGAGAGGTGGAGACCCAGTACTTC. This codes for CASSSLAGEVETQYF.